Listed below are T cell receptor beta chains from one sample, sequenced in a study of blood T cell repertoires in COVID-19. Measured with immunoSEQ multiplex PCR; TCRdb has only the in-frame clones, and not every one. The sample contains approximately 340,000 clones, about 86% of which appear only once. Sequenced sample: peripheral blood. The source is a man in his thirties or forties with active or convalescent COVID-19. CDR3s include the opening cysteine and the closing phenylalanine or tryptophan. Each record gives: D gene, J gene, clone size, V gene, CDR3 DNA, CDR3 protein. D genes are given only for firm matches. Clone sizes are given selectively: once, few, many, or a class where the clone is expanded.

d_gene: TRBD2
j_gene: TRBJ2-7
abundance: NA
v_gene: TRBV7-3
CDR3nt: TGTGCCAGCAGCTTCGGGACTAGCGGGATATACGAGCAGTACTTC
CDR3aa: CASSFGTSGIYEQYF

d_gene: TRBD1
j_gene: TRBJ2-1
abundance: NA
v_gene: TRBV28
CDR3nt: TGTGCCAGCAGTTTGATTAGCAAGGGACAGAATGAGCAGTTCTTC
CDR3aa: CASSLISKGQNEQFF

d_gene: NA
j_gene: TRBJ2-1
abundance: NA
v_gene: TRBV7-9
CDR3nt: TGTGCCAGCAGTCTCGGGATGGGAAATGAGCAGTTCTTC
CDR3aa: CASSLGMGNEQFF

d_gene: TRBD1
j_gene: TRBJ2-5
abundance: NA
v_gene: TRBV7-9
CDR3nt: TGTGCCAGCAGCTTTCGGACAGGTCCAGAGACCCAGTACTTC
CDR3aa: CASSFRTGPETQYF

d_gene: TRBD2
j_gene: TRBJ2-7
abundance: NA
v_gene: TRBV11-2
CDR3nt: TGTGCCAGCAGCTCCCGGACTAGCGCGTACCCCTACGAGCAGTACTTC
CDR3aa: CASSSRTSAYPYEQYF

d_gene: TRBD1
j_gene: TRBJ1-2
abundance: once
v_gene: TRBV7-9
CDR3nt: TGTGCCAGCACCCGGACGACAGGGAATAACTATGGCTACACCTTC
CDR3aa: CASTRTTGNNYGYTF

d_gene: NA
j_gene: TRBJ2-2
abundance: NA
v_gene: TRBV24-1
CDR3nt: TGTGCCACCAGGGACCCCAGGGACACCGGGGAGCTGTTTTTT
CDR3aa: CATRDPRDTGELFF

d_gene: NA
j_gene: TRBJ2-3
abundance: NA
v_gene: TRBV24-1
CDR3nt: TGTGCCACCAGTGATTCTTTCCGGGAGTTAGATACGCAGTATTTT
CDR3aa: CATSDSFRELDTQYF

d_gene: NA
j_gene: TRBJ2-7
abundance: many
v_gene: TRBV21-1
CDR3nt: TGTGCCAGCAGCACCCAAGGGGGCAGGAACCGCTACGAGCAGTACTTC
CDR3aa: CASSTQGGRNRYEQYF

d_gene: TRBD2
j_gene: TRBJ2-7
abundance: NA
v_gene: TRBV28
CDR3nt: TGTGCCAGCAGTTTACCTAGCGGGGTTCCCTACGAGCAGTACTTC
CDR3aa: CASSLPSGVPYEQYF

d_gene: TRBD1
j_gene: TRBJ2-3
abundance: NA
v_gene: TRBV28
CDR3nt: TGTGCCAGCAGGGCCCCGACAGGGGCCGCAGATACGCAGTATTTT
CDR3aa: CASRAPTGAADTQYF

d_gene: TRBD2
j_gene: TRBJ2-1
abundance: NA
v_gene: TRBV19
CDR3nt: TGTGCCAGTAGCCGGACGGGGCTAGCGGGTTACAATGAGCAGTTCTTC
CDR3aa: CASSRTGLAGYNEQFF